Listed here are 28 T cell receptor beta chains from one sample, sequenced in a study of neurological immune-mediated disorders. MiXCR, run by TCRdb on the 5' RACE reads, gives a single entry per CDR3 protein. This table has approximately 48,000 distinct CDR3 sequences, roughly 15% appearing once. The sequencing input was PBMCs. These receptors all stem from a man between 60 and 70 years old in good health.

This clonotype was detected a few times. The V call is TRBV7-2, the J call TRBJ2-7; the D gene is possibly TRBD2 (5 bases). In germline, CDR1 is SGHTA, CDR2 FQGNSA. The V end lost 3 bases, the J end lost 6 bases, and 15 bases lay between the germline ends. The CDR3 totals 14 residues. CDR3 DNA sequence: TGTGCCAGCAGCTTCGGGAACGGGGTGAGCGAGCAGTACTTC. This gives the protein CASSFGNGVSEQYF.

This clonotype showed up many times. The V gene is TRBV6-5, the J gene TRBJ2-7; 7 nucleotides agree with TRBD2. This CDR3 spans 17 amino acids. The junction had 17 bases not matched to a gene; V was cut back by 5 bases and J by 4 bases. Germline-derived CDR1 and CDR2 are MNHEY and SVGAGI. Here the CDR3 DNA reads TGTGCCAGCAGTGCCGCGAAGGGGAGGGGAAAATTATACGAGCAGTACTTC. It translates to CASSAAKGRGKLYEQYF.

The rearrangement joins TRBV7-8 to TRBJ2-7; D tentatively reads TRBD1 or TRBD2 (5 bases each). The CDR3 loop spans 15 amino acids. Germline CDR1 reads SGHVS; CDR2 reads FQNEAQ. The V and J ends lost 7 bases and 0 bases respectively, with 16 bases between them. CDR3 nucleotide sequence: TGTGCCAGCACCCTGACCGGGACCCGCTCCTACGAGCAGTACTTC. This translates into CASTLTGTRSYEQYF.

This clonotype was detected ten times or more. The chain joins TRBV7-9 to TRBJ2-1, with D possibly matching TRBD2 (7 bases). Germline V gives CDR1 SEHNR, CDR2 FQNEAQ (reference sequence). V shed 3 bases and J shed 1 base, with 19 bases lying between them. CDR3 length: 18 amino acids. The CDR3 nucleotides read TGTGCCAGCAGCTTCCCCCGAGGCGGGGGCGGGTCCTACAATGAGCAGTTCTTC. Translating it yields CASSFPRGGGGSYNEQFF.

This clonotype was picked up many times. The V call is TRBV20-1, the J call TRBJ2-1, with 8 bases aligning to TRBD2. Trimming cost V 6 bases and J 9 bases; bases outside gene matches: 16. Germline V gene data show CDR1 as DFQATT and CDR2 as SNEGSKA (reference sequence). The CDR3 loop spans 15 amino acids. The CDR3, as DNA: TGCAGTGCCCGCCGGGACGGGAGGGCTAAGGGTGAGCAGTTCTTC. Translating it yields CSARRDGRAKGEQFF.

This clonotype was detected ten times or more. This chain uses TRBV28 with TRBJ2-7; 7 positions match TRBD2. The ends lost 7 bases at V and 7 bases at J; junction bases unmatched: 13. Looked up from germline, CDR1 is MDHEN and CDR2 is SYDVKM. The CDR3 consists of 14 residues. For the CDR3, the DNA is TGTGCCAGCACCGCCGGGACTATTTCGCGAGAGCAGTACTTC. It codes for CASTAGTISREQYF.

The CDR3 nucleotides are TGCAGTGCTGGTACCTTACTGATGGAGACCCAGTACTTC. Translation gives CSAGTLLMETQYF. This chain joins TRBV20-1 and TRBJ2-5; D is unresolved. This CDR3 has 13 amino acids. Germline CDR1 and CDR2: DFQATT and SNEGSKA (reference sequence). The V end was cut by 5 bases, the J end by 5 bases, with 15 bases between.

This clonotype was observed once. A single base separates this from a much larger clone, so it may be a read error. This rearrangement joins TRBV29-1 to TRBJ2-7; D tentatively reads TRBD1 or TRBD2 (7 bases each). Germline CDR1 reads SQVTM; CDR2 reads ANQGSEA. The ends were cut back, 7 bases at V and 10 bases at J, with 23 bases in the middle. This CDR3 has 13 amino acids. CDR3 sequence: CSAAGQKVTDQYF. The CDR3 nucleotides read TGCAGCGCAGCGGGACAGAAAGTGACCGATCAGTACTTC.

This clonotype has ten or more counts. The chain is built from TRBV5-1 and TRBJ2-7; 8 nucleotides agree with TRBD1. Germline CDR1 and CDR2: SGHRS and YFSETQ. This CDR3 comprises 13 residues. V was pared by 4 bases and J by 6 bases, with 6 bases of the junction left unmatched. The CDR3 is CASSPDRAGEQYF. Here the CDR3 DNA reads TGCGCCAGCAGCCCGGACAGGGCGGGCGAGCAGTACTTC.

This clonotype was observed many times. The gene calls are TRBV7-8 and TRBJ1-1; D gene uncertain. This CDR3 contains 14 residues. Germline V gives CDR1 SGHVS, CDR2 FQNEAQ. Between the trimmed V and J ends, which lost 1 base and 1 base, there was a span of 7 bases. Here the CDR3 reads CASSLGRRNTEAFF. The CDR3 nucleotides are TGTGCCAGCAGCTTAGGGCGGCGGAACACTGAAGCTTTCTTT.

The sample holds many counts of this clonotype. V gene TRBV9 combines with J gene TRBJ2-2; 11 bases fit TRBD2. The CDR3 sequence is 15 residues long. V dropped 4 bases and J dropped 5; count of bases not matched to a gene: 4. Germline V gene lookup returns CDR1 SGDLS and CDR2 YYNGEE. The CDR3 bases are TGTGCCAGCAGCTCCCGGACTAGCGGGACCGGGGAGCTGTTTTTT. Amino acids: CASSSRTSGTGELFF. Based on the CDR3 plus reference TRBV9 and TRBJ2-2, the full variable domain is DSGVTQTPKHLITATGQRVTLRCSPRSGDLSVYWYQQSLDQGLQFLIQYYNGEERAKGNILERFSAQQFPDLHSELNLSSLELGDSALYFCASSSRTSGTGELFFGEGSRLTVL.

The chain carries TRBV5-6 and TRBJ2-3; the match to TRBD2 covers 10 bases. This CDR3 is 17 amino acids long. With V trimmed by 4 bases and J by 4 bases, 12 bases remained unmatched. Germline V gene data show CDR1 as SGHDT and CDR2 as YYEEEE. CDR3 in DNA: TGTGCCAGCAGCCCCGGACTAGCGGAACCGGAGGCAGATACGCAGTATTTT. Protein: CASSPGLAEPEADTQYF.

V is TRBV10-3 and J is TRBJ2-7; 8 nucleotides agree with TRBD1. The ends lost 10 bases at V and 6 bases at J; junction bases unmatched: 2. Per germline, CDR1 ENHRY and CDR2 SYGVKD. The CDR3 consists of 10 residues. The CDR3, as DNA: TGTGCCAGGACAGGGCCCGAGCAGTACTTC. It encodes CARTGPEQYF.

Details on this clonotype: A read error is possible here, since a much larger clone lies one base away. In DNA form, the CDR3 reads TGTACCAGCAGCAGGGGGGCTCCCCCCTCTGGGGCCAACGTCCTGACTTTC. It is translated as CTSSRGAPPSGANVLTF. This sequence joins TRBV7-2 and TRBJ2-6, with D perhaps being TRBD1 or TRBD2 (6 bases each). The V end lost 5 bases, the J end lost 0 bases, and 14 bases lay between the germline ends. This CDR3 is built from 17 residues. The germline V gene encodes CDR1 SGHTA and CDR2 FQGNSA. Full variable domain (remainder filled in from reference TRBV7-2 and TRBJ2-6): GAGVSQSPSNKVTEKGKDVELRCDPISGHTALYWYRQSLGQGLEFLIYFQGNSAPDKSGLPSDRFSAERTGGSVSTLTIQRTQQEDSAVYLCTSSRGAPPSGANVLTFGAGSRLTVL.

Concerning this clonotype: A read error may explain this, as a much larger clone is one base away. The chain has TRBV27 and TRBJ1-2, with TRBD1 identical over 7 bases. Trimming removed 6 bases from V and 4 bases from J; junction bases left unmatched: 8. There are 14 residues in the CDR3. Per the germline V gene, CDR1 is MNHEY and CDR2 is SMNVEV (reference sequence). The CDR3 spells CASREATGLYGYTF. CDR3 nucleotides: TGTGCCAGCAGGGAAGCGACAGGGCTCTATGGCTACACCTTC.

The V call is TRBV18, the J call TRBJ1-1; unclear D gene. This CDR3 region has 14 residues. The germline gives CDR1 KGHSH, CDR2 LQKENI. The V and J ends lost 3 bases and 1 base respectively, with 9 bases between them. The DNA of the CDR3 is TGTGCCAGCTCACCCGGGCACAGGAACACTGAAGCTTTCTTT. Protein sequence: CASSPGHRNTEAFF.

This clonotype was observed at least ten times. This chain joins TRBV7-2 and TRBJ2-3; 8 bases align to TRBD2. Germline loops: CDR1 SGHTA, CDR2 FQGNSA. CDR3 length equals 16 residues. V shed 2 bases and J 2 bases; nucleotides not matched to a gene: 6. DNA of the CDR3: TGTGCCAGCAGCTTAAGTAGCGGGGCGACCACAGATACGCAGTATTTT. Protein product: CASSLSSGATTDTQYF.

The rearrangement links TRBV20-1 to TRBJ2-7; 7 bases agree with TRBD2. Germline V gives CDR1 DFQATT, CDR2 SNEGSKA (reference sequence). V lost 3 bases, J lost 2 bases, and 4 bases stayed unmatched. This CDR3 comprises 13 residues. The CDR3 reads CSASSGSPYEQYF. Written as DNA, the CDR3 is TGCAGTGCTAGTAGCGGGTCCCCCTACGAGCAGTACTTC.

There are many counts of this clonotype. The chain employs TRBV20-1 and TRBJ2-7; possibly TRBD1 for D (6 bases). This CDR3 is 12 amino acids long. Germline CDR1 DFQATT, CDR2 SNEGSKA (reference sequence). Trimming stripped 6 bases from V and 5 bases from J, with 14 bases between. CDR3 nucleotides: TGCAGTGCCCGGACAGCGATAGACGAGCAGTACTTC. Its translation is CSARTAIDEQYF.

This chain uses TRBV5-5 with TRBJ2-7; D is perhaps TRBD2 (5 bases). Trimming took 2 bases from V and 7 from J, leaving 13 bases between them. CDR1 SGHKS and CDR2 YYEKEE come from the germline V gene (reference sequence). CDR3 size: 13 residues. The CDR3 loop is CASSFPSSWEQYF. The DNA of the CDR3 is TGTGCCAGCAGCTTCCCTAGCTCGTGGGAGCAGTACTTC.

Ten or more counts support this clonotype. This sequence joins TRBV3-1 and TRBJ2-1; D remains ambiguous. CDR3 length: 14 amino acids. Germline loops: CDR1 LGHDT, CDR2 YNNKEL (reference sequence). Trimming cost V 5 bases and J 0 bases, with 8 bases left between them. The CDR3 bases are TGTGCCAGCAGCAGGGCCAGCTCCTACAATGAGCAGTTCTTC. Translated, it gives CASSRASSYNEQFF.

The table lists this clonotype with many counts. The chain uses TRBV5-1 and TRBJ1-1, with D uncertain. Germline V gene data show CDR1 as SGHRS and CDR2 as YFSETQ. V lost 2 bases to trimming and J lost 8 bases, with 19 bases between them. This CDR3 has 15 residues. This CDR3 reads CASSFGRTAVSEAFF. The CDR3 DNA is TGCGCCAGCAGCTTTGGGAGGACCGCGGTGTCCGAAGCTTTCTTT.

In its sample, this clonotype was seen once. Being one base from a much bigger clone, this may be a read error. The V call is TRBV7-6, the J call TRBJ2-4, with 10 bases matching TRBD2. The germline gives CDR1 SGHVS, CDR2 FNYEAQ. The CDR3 contains 12 residues. V trimming: 6 bases; J trimming: 15 bases; junction bases outside the gene matches: 8. In DNA, the CDR3 is TGTGCCAGCAGGTCGGGGACTAGCGAGTGGTACTTC. This sequence encodes CASRSGTSEWYF.

The V and J genes are TRBV6-4 and TRBJ1-1; 7 bases align to TRBD1. From germline, CDR1 is MRHNA and CDR2 SNTAGT. The CDR3 length is 13 residues. V was pared by 8 bases and J by 9 bases, with 12 bases of the junction left unmatched. CDR3 amino acids: CASAKLEGGQAFF. The CDR3 DNA is TGTGCCAGCGCTAAGCTTGAAGGGGGCCAAGCTTTCTTT.

The table lists this clonotype with a few counts. This rearrangement joins TRBV28 to TRBJ2-6; D possibly corresponds to TRBD2 (6 bases). Trimming took off 5 bases at V and 4 bases at J, with 15 bases between the two ends. CDR3 length equals 16 residues. Germline V gene sequence: CDR1 MDHEN, CDR2 SYDVKM. The CDR3 sequence: CASSLRSGDGANVLTF. In DNA, the CDR3 is TGTGCCAGCAGTCTCCGCTCGGGGGACGGGGCCAACGTCCTGACTTTC.

This clonotype was found many times. The chain combines TRBV24-1 with TRBJ2-5; TRBD2 matches 15 bases. The CDR3 spans 16 residues. V trimming: 9 bases; J trimming: 0 bases; junction bases outside the gene matches: 4. Germline-derived CDR1 and CDR2 are KGHDR and SFDVKD. Here the CDR3 reads CATGLAGGPDQETQYF. The CDR3 DNA is TGTGCCACCGGACTAGCGGGAGGGCCAGACCAAGAGACCCAGTACTTC.

This clonotype came up many times. This chain uses TRBV5-5 with TRBJ1-5; 8 positions agree with TRBD1. V lost 0 bases to trimming and J lost 7 bases; unmatched junction nucleotides: 3. Germline CDR1 and CDR2: SGHKS and YYEKEE (reference sequence). The CDR3 has 14 residues. CDR3 in DNA: TGTGCCAGCAGCTTGGCAGGGGGCAGCCAGCCCCAGCATTTT. Protein product: CASSLAGGSQPQHF.

This clonotype occurred many times. The V call is TRBV5-6, the J call TRBJ1-5; D may be TRBD1 (6 bases). Trimming shortened V by 0 bases and J by 5 bases, and 9 bases separated the two germline ends. The CDR3 runs to 14 residues. Germline CDR1 reads SGHDT; CDR2 reads YYEEEE. In DNA, the CDR3 is TGTGCCAGCAGCTTGGTCGGGGGCGATCAGCCCCAGCATTTT. Translating it yields CASSLVGGDQPQHF.